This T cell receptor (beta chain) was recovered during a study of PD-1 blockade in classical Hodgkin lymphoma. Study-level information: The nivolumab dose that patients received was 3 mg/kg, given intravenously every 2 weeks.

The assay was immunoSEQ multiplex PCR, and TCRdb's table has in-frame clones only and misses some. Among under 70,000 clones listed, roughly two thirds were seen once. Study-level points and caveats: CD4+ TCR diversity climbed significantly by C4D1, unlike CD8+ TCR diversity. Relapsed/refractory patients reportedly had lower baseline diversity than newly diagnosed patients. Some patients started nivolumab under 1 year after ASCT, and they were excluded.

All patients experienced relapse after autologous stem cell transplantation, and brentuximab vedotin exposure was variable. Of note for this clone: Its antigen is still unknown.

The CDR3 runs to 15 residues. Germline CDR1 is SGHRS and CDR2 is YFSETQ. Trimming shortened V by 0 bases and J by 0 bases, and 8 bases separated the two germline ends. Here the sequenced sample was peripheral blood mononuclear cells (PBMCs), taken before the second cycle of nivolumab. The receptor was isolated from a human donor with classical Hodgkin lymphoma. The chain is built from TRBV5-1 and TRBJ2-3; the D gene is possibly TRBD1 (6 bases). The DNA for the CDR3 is TGCGCCAGCAGCTTGGGGACAGTCAGCACAGATACGCAGTATTTT. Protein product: CASSLGTVSTDTQYF.